This T cell receptor beta chain appears in the sequencing data of a study of blood T cell repertoires in COVID-19 (dated by TCRdb to 2019 to 2021). Background on the whole study: Collaborator samples came from the United States, Italy and Spain and covered acute and convalescent phases of COVID-19. The prospective study material was composed of cDNA or gDNA derived from T cells, B-cell-depleted T cells, or PBMCs. Deeply sampled blood TCRbeta repertoires from subjects exposed to, actively infected with, or recovered from COVID-19 were included in the dataset. The repertoires were released in a freely available public database intended as a resource for research on the immune response to SARS-CoV-2. Samples came from the ongoing ImmuneRACE study (first 160 participants) plus 1,254 subjects from 6 global collaborators. Sample metadata almost always included a de-identified subject ID, COVID-19 status, age in years and sex. HLA class I and class II types, where available, came from metadata supplied by the sample provider rather than from assay-based typing. The paper as a whole reports these results and caveats: The amount of clinical and demographic metadata varied by source and participant and was provided uncurated.

In the prospective study, participants were roughly 18 to 95 years old, resided in around 25 geographic areas of the United States, and were enrolled through a virtual design. In the prospective study, cohorts were assigned on the basis of participant-reported clinical history obtained from a screening survey and a study questionnaire. For ImmuneRACE Cohort 3, a participant was defined as recovered based on two consecutive negative NP/OP PCR tests, clearance by a healthcare professional, or resolution of symptoms. In the prospective study, whole blood, serum and a nasopharyngeal or oropharyngeal swab were collected from each participant by mobile phlebotomists. Over a roughly two-month period, participants in the prospective study had the option of providing additional blood draws and questionnaires. Prospective study blood samples were shipped either frozen or at room temperature before DNA extraction.

TCRbeta CDR3 regions were amplified from genomic DNA using the immunoSEQ Assay, a bias-controlled multiplex PCR. From the authors' description of their analysis: The number of nucleated cells in each sample was estimated from the amplification of reference gene primers within the assay. Sequence reads were collapsed and filtered to measure the absolute abundance of every unique TCRbeta CDR3 rearrangement. Productive Simpson clonality was computed per sample as the square root of Simpson's diversity index over productive rearrangements. TCRdb limited this immuneACCESS table to in-frame rearrangements with V and J called. A share of clones is missing; checked studies link under half to unresolved V genes, and the rest is unexplained. Clone size and the V and J calls come from that table; the DNA yielded D and trimming. Recorded for this sample are around 190,000 clones; about 81% of them occurred a single time. The top ten clones comprise about a tenth of the sample.

With regard to this clone: There is no known antigen for this receptor. No quality values exist for individual bases; no much larger clone is one base distant.

Trimming costs V 3 bases and J 5 bases, and their ends lie 7 bases apart. From the cysteine up to the phenylalanine, the CDR3 has a length of 11 residues. CDR3 DNA is the only sequence kept; it has 33 bases, read in frame from the first base. Based on the germline V gene (reference sequence), the CDR1 and CDR2 sequences are DFQATT and SNEGSKA. Sequencing input: PBMCs or T cells enriched from blood (not recorded which). In this chain, TRBV20-1 is recombined with TRBJ2-5, with the D gene call left open. The source is a man aged 35 to 55 who had recovered from COVID-19. The DNA reads as follows: TGCAGTGCTAGGCAGGTGGAGACCCAGTACTTC. This encodes CSARQVETQYF.